A selection of T cell receptor beta chains follows, all from one sample in a study of OX40 agonist ivuxolimab in advanced cancers. The table came from immunoSEQ multiplex PCR; TCRdb's copy has only in-frame clones and leaves some out. The table has 63,000 or so clones, around 90% seen once. The specimen comprised CD4+ or CD8+ T cells sorted from blood, sampled in a trial of the OX40 agonist ivuxolimab. Every receptor here comes from an adult with an advanced solid tumor such as melanoma, head and neck, liver or kidney cancer. Each CDR3 is given with its conserved first and last residue. A D gene is named only where the DNA matches it firmly. Clone size appears in some rows only: once, few, many, or a class for an expanded clone.

J	D	size	V	DNA	CDR3
TRBJ2-2	.	.	TRBV5-6	TGTGCCAGCAGCTTGGAAGGCGGAGCGAACACCGGGGAGCTGTTTTTT	CASSLEGGANTGELFF
TRBJ1-1	.	.	TRBV4-1	TGCGCCAGCAGCTCTGCGAACACTGAAGCTTTCTTT	CASSSANTEAFF
TRBJ1-2	.	.	TRBV29-1	TGCAGCGTTGAGGAGGGACCCTTCTATGGCTACACCTTC	CSVEEGPFYGYTF
TRBJ1-2	.	.	TRBV28	TGTGCTGGAGGGGGGCCTAACTATGGCTACACCTTC	CAGGGPNYGYTF
TRBJ2-3	.	.	TRBV27	TGTGCCAGCAGTCAAATTACGGGGGTACGAGTTTCCTCAGATACGCAGTATTTT	CASSQITGVRVSSDTQYF
TRBJ2-3	.	.	TRBV13	TGTGCCAGCAGCTACGGGACTTCCACAGATACGCAGTATTTT	CASSYGTSTDTQYF
TRBJ2-1	.	.	TRBV19	TGTGCCAGTAGTAGCGGGACCACGGGTTACAATGAGCAGTTCTTC	CASSSGTTGYNEQFF
TRBJ1-1	.	.	TRBV6-5	TGTGCCAGCAGTGATGACACTGAAGCTTTCTTT	CASSDDTEAFF
TRBJ1-1	.	.	TRBV28	TGTGCCAGCAGTCCCCAGGCGGCAAGCACTGAAGCTTTCTTT	CASSPQAASTEAFF
TRBJ2-7	.	many	TRBV5-6	TGTGCCAGCAGCTCGAAAAGGGCCTACTCCTACGAGCAGTACTTC	CASSSKRAYSYEQYF
TRBJ2-7	.	.	TRBV5-8	TGTGCCAGCACCCCCAGGGCGGGACGGCTCACCTACGAGCAGTACTTC	CASTPRAGRLTYEQYF
TRBJ1-1	.	.	TRBV4-3	TGCGCCAGCAGCCAAGATGGGGGGAGCACTGAAGCTTTCTTT	CASSQDGGSTEAFF
TRBJ2-3	TRBD2	.	TRBV5-6	TGTGCCAGCAGCGAGGGACTAGTGAGCACAGATACGCAGTATTTT	CASSEGLVSTDTQYF
TRBJ1-2	TRBD1	.	TRBV4-1	TGCGCCAGCGGGGTCTCCGGGACAGGGTCCTATGGCTACACCTTC	CASGVSGTGSYGYTF
TRBJ2-2	.	.	TRBV25-1	TGTGCCAGCAGTGAAAAAAACCTAAGGGTATTGGACACCGGGGAGCTGTTTTTT	CASSEKNLRVLDTGELFF
TRBJ1-1	.	.	TRBV2	TGTGCCGTAATACCGGGACAGAACACTGAAGCTTTCTTT	CAVIPGQNTEAFF
TRBJ1-1	TRBD1	.	TRBV6-5	TGTGCCAGCAGTTACAGAGCAGGGGGCGACACTGAAGCTTTCTTT	CASSYRAGGDTEAFF
TRBJ2-5	TRBD2	.	TRBV4-3	TGCGCCAGCAGCCAAGATACGGGACTAGCAGCTCAAGAGACCCAGTACTTC	CASSQDTGLAAQETQYF
TRBJ2-1	TRBD2	.	TRBV28	TGTGCCAGCAGTCCCGGTACTAGCGGTATATACAATGAGCAGTTCTTC	CASSPGTSGIYNEQFF
TRBJ1-3	.	.	TRBV2	TGTGCCAGCAGTGGAATTCAGGGCTCTGGAAACACCATATATTTT	CASSGIQGSGNTIYF
TRBJ2-3	.	few	TRBV5-4	TGTGCCAGCAGCTTGCGCGACAGTTTAAGGACAGATACGCAGTATTTT	CASSLRDSLRTDTQYF
TRBJ2-1	.	.	TRBV4-3	TGCGCCAGCAGCCAAGTTCGGTTTAGCGTAAATGAGCAGTTCTTC	CASSQVRFSVNEQFF
TRBJ2-3	TRBD2	.	TRBV4-2	TGTGCCAGCAGCCAAGTCCAACCCACTATAGCGGGATCGGTAGATACGCAGTATTTT	CASSQVQPTIAGSVDTQYF
TRBJ2-5	TRBD2	.	TRBV27	TGTGCCAGCAGGCGGACTAGCGGGAGGAAACAAGAGACCCAGTACTTC	CASRRTSGRKQETQYF
TRBJ1-1	.	.	TRBV9	TGTGCCAGCAGCGTAGAAGGAGTTTTCACTGAAGCTTTCTTT	CASSVEGVFTEAFF
TRBJ1-4	.	.	TRBV7-8	TGTGCCAGCAGCTTAGCTCCAAGGGAAGAAAAACTGTTTTTT	CASSLAPREEKLFF
TRBJ2-5	.	.	TRBV27	TGTGCCAGCAGTTTAGCGGGTCCGGGTGAGACCCAGTACTTC	CASSLAGPGETQYF
TRBJ2-1	.	.	TRBV21-1	TGTGCCGACCAGAGGGCAAGGGCCCCTGAACAGTTCTTC	CADQRARAPEQFF
TRBJ2-3	.	.	TRBV4-2	TGTGCCAGCAGCCAAGCCGCCGGGACTTCACTCACAGATACGCAGTATTTT	CASSQAAGTSLTDTQYF
TRBJ1-5	.	.	TRBV4-1	TGCGCCAGCAGCCAAGGGTCCGGGGATCAGCCCCAGCATTTT	CASSQGSGDQPQHF
TRBJ1-3	.	once	TRBV7-3	TGTGCCAGCAGCATCGGAGGGGCTGGAAACACCATATATTTT	CASSIGGAGNTIYF
TRBJ1-5	.	.	TRBV27	TGTGCCAGCCGCGCCAGTAGTGGGGATCAGCCCCAGCATTTT	CASRASSGDQPQHF
TRBJ1-2	.	.	TRBV6-5	TGTGCCAGCAGTTACGGCGCGACAGGACGGCTAGTCACCTTC	CASSYGATGRLVTF
TRBJ2-1	.	.	TRBV2	TGTGCCAGTGCCACTAACGAGAATGAGCAGTTCTTC	CASATNENEQFF
TRBJ2-3	.	.	TRBV7-6	TGTGCCAGCAGCGTAGGGACTGGCGGACTGTCTACGCAGTATTTT	CASSVGTGGLSTQYF
TRBJ2-1	TRBD1	.	TRBV27	TGTGCCAGCAGTTTATTTCTCGGGGACAGGGGTTATAGCAATGAGCAGTTCTTC	CASSLFLGDRGYSNEQFF
TRBJ2-4	TRBD1	.	TRBV7-9	TGTGCCAGCAGCAACCCGACAGGGGGCGCCAAAAACATTCAGTACTTC	CASSNPTGGAKNIQYF
TRBJ2-3	.	once	TRBV7-9	TGTGCCAGCAGCTTAGGGCAGGGGATTGGAGATACGCAGTATTTT	CASSLGQGIGDTQYF
TRBJ2-4	.	.	TRBV6-5	TGTGCCAGCAGTTACGAGGGGAGCAACATTCAGTACTTC	CASSYEGSNIQYF
TRBJ2-3	.	.	TRBV28	TGTGCCACCTCGGGGCCGGCAGATACGCAGTATTTT	CATSGPADTQYF
TRBJ1-2	TRBD1	.	TRBV6-6	TGTGCCAGCAGTTACTCCACGACAGGGGAGGGCTACACCTTC	CASSYSTTGEGYTF
TRBJ1-1	.	.	TRBV7-3	TGTGCCAGCAGCCCGTCCCCGGGGGGGGGAAGGACTGAAGCTTTCTTT	CASSPSPGGGRTEAFF
TRBJ2-1	TRBD2	.	TRBV27	TGTGCCAGCAGTCCCGGACTAGCGGGAGGCAATGAGCAGTTCTTC	CASSPGLAGGNEQFF
TRBJ2-7	.	.	TRBV4-3	TGCGCCAGCAGCCAAGAGGGCCCTGGGGGGTACGAGCAGTACTTC	CASSQEGPGGYEQYF
TRBJ1-2	.	.	TRBV13	TGTGCCAGCAGCTTTGGTGCAGGCAGGGCTAACTATGGCTACACCTTC	CASSFGAGRANYGYTF
TRBJ2-7	.	.	TRBV9	TGTGCCAGCAGCGTAGGATACGAGCAGTACTTC	CASSVGYEQYF
TRBJ2-5	.	.	TRBV7-9	TGTGCCAGCAGCTTAGGGGGGAGCTGGGAGACCCAGTACTTC	CASSLGGSWETQYF